This T cell receptor (beta chain) came from a study of siplizumab effects on memory and regulatory T cells. Regarding the study as a whole: Siplizumab, the agent tested, significantly reduced alloreactive sequences traceable to unstimulated CD4+ memory cells. The alloreactive clones that mapped to unstimulated subsets made up only a minor fraction.

As to this clone: Its target is unknown. The junction shows a germline mismatch at one end, possibly a read error.

The germline gives CDR1 SGHAT, CDR2 FQNNGV. The CDR3 has 18 amino acids. Unstimulated naive, memory, effector memory and TEMRA subsets were sequenced, and this was done in a few donor pairs. Sequencing used immunoSEQ multiplex PCR; TCRdb keeps in-frame clones, though not all of them. The repertoire holds 70,000 to 100,000 clones, with approximately 96% as singletons. The sequencing input was naive CD4+ T cells sorted from blood. The TCR sequence derives from a human donor in good health. The V call is TRBV11-2, the J call TRBJ2-3, with 7 bases aligning to TRBD2. Here the CDR3 DNA reads TGTGCCAGCAGATTAGAGGGCGGACTAGGTCGGAGCACAGATACGCAGTATTTT. Its protein is CASRLEGGLGRSTDTQYF.